Sequencing of this T cell receptor beta chain was carried out in a study of cytomegalovirus exposure and HLA in healthy donors. As regards this clone: As yet, its antigen is unknown.

Germline loops: CDR1 WSHSY, CDR2 SAAADI. The CDR3 consists of 17 residues. Losses at the gene ends were 5 bases for V and 1 base for J; bases not matched to a gene: 8. It was with 60 Vbeta and 13 Jbeta primers that the PCR ran. Produced via immunoSEQ multiplex PCR; TCRdb's table is partial and in-frame only. The data show 65,000 to 95,000 clones, about 78% seen once. General study findings and limits: Cytomegalovirus status was reportedly diagnosed by the classifier with high specificity and sensitivity.

The chain has TRBV10-2 and TRBJ2-1, with 10 bases fitting TRBD1. This TCR was sampled from a male donor in good health and CMV-seropositive. The material sequenced was PBMCs. The DNA of the CDR3 is TGCGCCAGCAGTTCCCTTGACAGGGGGCGGTCCTACAATGAGCAGTTCTTC. This encodes CASSSLDRGRSYNEQFF.